The text below deals with one TCR beta chain. It lacks a known antigen. Base-call qualities are not available, and no considerably larger clone is one nucleotide away. The sample originates from a study of blood T cell repertoires in COVID-19 (dated by TCRdb to the early 2020s). At the level of the whole study: Samples covering the acute and convalescent phases of COVID-19 were provided by collaborators in the United States, Italy and Spain. The samples were drawn from two sources: the first 160 participants of the ongoing ImmuneRACE study, and over 1,000 subjects contributed by 6 global collaborators. Subjects who had been exposed to COVID-19, were actively infected with it, or had recovered from it provided the deeply sampled blood TCRbeta repertoires that made up the dataset. The repertoires were released in a freely available public database intended as a resource for research on the immune response to SARS-CoV-2. The material from the prospective study consisted of cDNA or gDNA derived from T cells, B-cell-depleted T cells, or PBMCs. Where available, HLA class I and class II types were taken from metadata supplied by the sample provider and were not determined by assay-based typing. The sample metadata nearly always contained a de-identified subject ID, COVID-19 status, age in years and sex. Study-wide conclusions, independent of this receptor: How much clinical and demographic metadata was included differed by source and by participant, and the metadata was provided uncurated.

A distance of 12 bases separates the germline ends of V and J, which lose 3 bases and 4 bases respectively. The CDR3 covers 14 residues, taking in both the cysteine and the phenylalanine. Here the CDR3 DNA is all that survives: 42 bases in frame from base 1. From a lookup of the germline V gene, CDR1 and CDR2 are KGHSH and LQKENI. TCRbeta CDR3 regions were amplified from genomic DNA using the immunoSEQ Assay, a bias-controlled multiplex PCR. In the paper's pipeline: The number of nucleated cells in each sample was estimated by amplification of reference gene primers within the assay. Sequence reads were collapsed and filtered to measure the absolute abundance of every unique TCRbeta CDR3 rearrangement. For each sample, productive Simpson clonality was calculated by taking the square root of Simpson's diversity index across productive rearrangements. TCRdb mirrors the immuneACCESS table, restricted to in-frame sequences. Some clones are absent from its copies; in checked studies, under half trace to an unresolved V gene, and the reason for the others is unknown. V, J and clone size are those of that table, while D and trimming were read from the DNA. The sample contains roughly 200,000 clones, over 80% of them found a single time. The ten biggest clones cover around 26% of the sample.

Each collaborating institution followed its own protocols to collect whole blood in K2EDTA tubes. For TCRbeta analysis, collaborator samples were shipped as frozen whole blood, as isolated PBMCs, or as DNA extracted from either sample type. The origin of this receptor is a man aged 35 to 55 with acute or convalescent COVID-19. The rearrangement joined TRBV18 to TRBJ1-1; no D segment can be confidently identified. Sequenced: peripheral blood. The CDR3 amino acid sequence is: CASSPRGYTTEAFF. The sequence in DNA is TGTGCCAGCTCACCGCGAGGTTATACCACTGAAGCTTTCTTT.